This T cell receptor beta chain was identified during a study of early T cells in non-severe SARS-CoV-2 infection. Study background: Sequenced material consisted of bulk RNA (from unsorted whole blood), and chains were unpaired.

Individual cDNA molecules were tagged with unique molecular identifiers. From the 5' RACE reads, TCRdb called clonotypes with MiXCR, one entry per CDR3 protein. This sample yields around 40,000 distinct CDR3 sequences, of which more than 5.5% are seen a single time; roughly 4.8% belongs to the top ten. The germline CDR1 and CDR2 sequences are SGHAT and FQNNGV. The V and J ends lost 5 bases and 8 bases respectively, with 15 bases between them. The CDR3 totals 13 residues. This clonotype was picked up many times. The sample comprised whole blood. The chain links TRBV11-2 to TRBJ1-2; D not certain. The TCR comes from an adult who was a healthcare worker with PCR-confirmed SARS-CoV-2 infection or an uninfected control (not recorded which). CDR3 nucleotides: TGTGCCAGCAGCCAGAGGCAGGAGCAAGGCTACACCTTC. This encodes CASSQRQEQGYTF. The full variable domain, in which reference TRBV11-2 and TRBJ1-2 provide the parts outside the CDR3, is EAGVAQSPRYKIIEKRQSVAFWCNPISGHATLYWYQQILGQGPKLLIQFQNNGVVDDSQLPKDRFSAERLKGVDSTLKIQPAKLEDSAVYLCASSQRQEQGYTFGSGTRLTVV.